Described below is a single TCR beta chain sequence and its context. Its antigen is still unknown. These data originate in a study of radiotherapy plus CTLA-4 blockade in lung cancer. For the study at large: Among patients, approximately 19% showed objective responses, and approximately 31% had disease control.

This table comes from immunoSEQ multiplex PCR, and its TCRdb copy is limited to in-frame clones, with some not included. The data show under 70,000 clones, approximately 75% seen once. This CDR3 has 14 residues. Germline V gene sequence: CDR1 ENHRY, CDR2 SYGVKD. V gave up 3 bases and J gave up 7 bases; unmatched junction bases: 7. General observations from the study: Blood-borne expansion of tumor-derived TCR clones followed radiotherapy plus ipilimumab. Strongest reported response predictors: early blood clone changes and post-radiation interferon-beta.

This sequence was found in a human donor with non-small cell lung cancer who had a complete response to radiotherapy plus ipilimumab. V and J are TRBV10-3 and TRBJ1-1; TRBD1 agrees at 8 bases. The sequencing used peripheral blood, collected from a patient treated with radiotherapy plus ipilimumab. The CDR3 protein is CAISEADREFEAFF. The CDR3 DNA is TGTGCCATCAGTGAAGCGGACAGGGAGTTTGAAGCTTTCTTT.